This T cell receptor beta chain was retrieved from a study of blood T cell repertoires in COVID-19. About the research overall: The cDNA or gDNA used as material had been derived from T cells, B-cell-depleted T cells, or PBMCs.

Some clones are missing from TCRdb's copy, which holds only in-frame ones; the method was immunoSEQ multiplex PCR. Of approximately 190,000 clones listed, 80% are singletons. The germline V and J ends were trimmed by 1 base and 4 bases, with 7 bases remaining between them. Germline CDR1 reads MNHEY; CDR2 reads SMNVEV (reference sequence). The CDR3 totals 13 residues. This TCR derives from a man aged 60 to 75 with acute or convalescent COVID-19. The V and J genes are TRBV27 and TRBJ2-5, with no clear D. Sequencing was performed on peripheral blood. The CDR3 reads CASSLLSRETQYF. The CDR3 region has the DNA TGTGCCAGCAGTTTATTGTCGAGAGAGACCCAGTACTTC.